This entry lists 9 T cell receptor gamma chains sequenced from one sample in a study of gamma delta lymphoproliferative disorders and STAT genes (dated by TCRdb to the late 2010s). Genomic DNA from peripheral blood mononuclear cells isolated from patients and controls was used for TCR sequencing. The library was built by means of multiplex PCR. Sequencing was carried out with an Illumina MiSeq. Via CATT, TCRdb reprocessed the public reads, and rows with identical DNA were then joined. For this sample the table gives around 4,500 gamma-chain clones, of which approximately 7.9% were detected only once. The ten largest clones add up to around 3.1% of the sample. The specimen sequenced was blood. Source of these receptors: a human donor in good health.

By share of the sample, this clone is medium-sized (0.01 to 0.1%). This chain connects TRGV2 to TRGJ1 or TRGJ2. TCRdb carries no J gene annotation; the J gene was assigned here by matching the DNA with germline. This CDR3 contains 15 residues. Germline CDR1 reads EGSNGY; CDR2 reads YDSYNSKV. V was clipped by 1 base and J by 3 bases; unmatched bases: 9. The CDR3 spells CATWDGNLSYYKKLF. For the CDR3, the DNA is TGTGCCACCTGGGACGGAAATTTATCTTATTATAAGAAACTCTTT.

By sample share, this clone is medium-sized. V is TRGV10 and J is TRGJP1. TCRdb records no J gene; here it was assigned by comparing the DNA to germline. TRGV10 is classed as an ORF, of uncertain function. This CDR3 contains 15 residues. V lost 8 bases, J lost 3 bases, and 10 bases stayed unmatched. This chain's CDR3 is CAAWDKISTGWFKIF. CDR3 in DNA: TGTGCTGCGTGGGATAAAATCTCCACTGGTTGGTTCAAGATATTT.

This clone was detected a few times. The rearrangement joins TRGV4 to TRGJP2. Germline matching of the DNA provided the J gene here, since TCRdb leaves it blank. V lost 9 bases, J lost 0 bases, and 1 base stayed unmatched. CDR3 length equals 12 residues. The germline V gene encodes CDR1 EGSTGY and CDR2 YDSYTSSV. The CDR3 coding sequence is TGTGCCACCCATAGTAGTGATTGGATCAAGACGTTT. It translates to CATHSSDWIKTF.

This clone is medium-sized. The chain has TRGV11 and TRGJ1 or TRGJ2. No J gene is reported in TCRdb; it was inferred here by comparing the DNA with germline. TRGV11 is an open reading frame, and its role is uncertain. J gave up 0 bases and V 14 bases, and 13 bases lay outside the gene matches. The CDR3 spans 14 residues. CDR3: CAYGSKGNYYKKLF. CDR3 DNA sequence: TGTGCCTATGGTTCCAAGGGGAATTATTATAAGAAACTCTTT.

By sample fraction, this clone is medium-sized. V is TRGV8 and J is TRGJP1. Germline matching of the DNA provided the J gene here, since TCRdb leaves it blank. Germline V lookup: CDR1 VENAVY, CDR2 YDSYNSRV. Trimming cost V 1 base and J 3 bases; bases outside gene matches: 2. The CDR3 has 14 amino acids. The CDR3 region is CATWDRATGWFKIF. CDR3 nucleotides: TGTGCCACCTGGGATAGAGCCACTGGTTGGTTCAAGATATTT.

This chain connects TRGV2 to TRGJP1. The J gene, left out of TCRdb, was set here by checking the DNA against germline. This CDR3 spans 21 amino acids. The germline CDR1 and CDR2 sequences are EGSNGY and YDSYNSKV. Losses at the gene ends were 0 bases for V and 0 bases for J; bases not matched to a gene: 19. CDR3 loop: CATWDGRPIDSPYTTGWFKIF. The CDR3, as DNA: TGTGCCACCTGGGACGGGCGGCCTATCGACTCCCCTTATACCACTGGTTGGTTCAAGATATTT.

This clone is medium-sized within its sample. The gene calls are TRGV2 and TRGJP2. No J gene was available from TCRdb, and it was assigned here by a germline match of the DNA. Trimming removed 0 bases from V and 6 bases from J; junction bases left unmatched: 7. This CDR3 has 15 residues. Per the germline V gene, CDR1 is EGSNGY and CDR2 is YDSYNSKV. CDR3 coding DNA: TGTGCCACCTGGGACGGGCATATTGGTGATTGGATCAAGACGTTT. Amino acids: CATWDGHIGDWIKTF.

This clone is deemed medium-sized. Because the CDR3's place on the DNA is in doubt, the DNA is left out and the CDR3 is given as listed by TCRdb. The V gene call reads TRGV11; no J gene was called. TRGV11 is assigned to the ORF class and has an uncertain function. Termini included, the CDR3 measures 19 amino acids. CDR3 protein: CTTVPAGLGTLGTGWFKIF.

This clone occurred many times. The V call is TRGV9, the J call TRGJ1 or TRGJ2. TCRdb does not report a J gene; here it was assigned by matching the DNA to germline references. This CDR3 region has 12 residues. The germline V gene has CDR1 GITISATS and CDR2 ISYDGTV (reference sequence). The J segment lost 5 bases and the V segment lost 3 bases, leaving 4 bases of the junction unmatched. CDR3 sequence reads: CALWELDYKKLF. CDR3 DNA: TGTGCCTTGTGGGAGTTGGATTATAAGAAACTCTTT.